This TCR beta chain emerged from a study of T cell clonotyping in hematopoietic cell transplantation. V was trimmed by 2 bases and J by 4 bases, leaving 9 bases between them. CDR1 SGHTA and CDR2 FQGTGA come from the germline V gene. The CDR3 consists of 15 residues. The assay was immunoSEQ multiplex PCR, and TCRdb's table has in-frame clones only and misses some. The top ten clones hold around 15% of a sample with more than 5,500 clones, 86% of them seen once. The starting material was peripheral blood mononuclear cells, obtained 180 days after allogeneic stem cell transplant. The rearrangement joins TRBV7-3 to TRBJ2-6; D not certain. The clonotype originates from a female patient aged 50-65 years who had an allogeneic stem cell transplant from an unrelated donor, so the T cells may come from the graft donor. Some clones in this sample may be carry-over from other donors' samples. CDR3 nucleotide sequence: TGTGCCAGCAGCTTAGGTTCTGGAGGGGCCAACGTCCTGACTTTC. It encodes CASSLGSGGANVLTF.